The 9 T cell receptor beta chains below all came from one sample that was sequenced in a study of T cell responses to AZD1222 COVID-19 vaccine. The protocol was immunoSEQ multiplex PCR, while the TCRdb copy is restricted to in-frame clones and leaves out a portion. The sample lists some 110,000 clones; 89% were seen once. The material sequenced was peripheral blood, taken on day 0 of AZD1222 vaccination. These receptors all come from an adult in good health.

This clone was seen a few times. The CDR3 sequence: CASFKPQGDTEAFF. CDR3 in DNA: TGTGCCAGTTTCAAGCCGCAGGGGGACACTGAAGCTTTCTTT. The chain employs TRBV6-5 and TRBJ1-1; 7 nucleotides match TRBD1. Germline loops: CDR1 MNHEY, CDR2 SVGAGI. The CDR3 is 14 residues long. V trimming: 9 bases; J trimming: 3 bases; junction bases outside the gene matches: 10.

The rearrangement joins TRBV2 to TRBJ1-1, with D unclear. Germline assignment: CDR1 SNHLY and CDR2 FYNNEI. This CDR3 region has 15 residues. V was cut by 7 bases and J by 0 bases, with 15 bases left in between. In DNA form, the CDR3 reads TGTGCCAGCACCTGGCTGGGGTCCCTGAACACTGAAGCTTTCTTT. This encodes CASTWLGSLNTEAFF.

The J gene is TRBJ2-7, the V gene TRBV5-1; D perhaps matches TRBD1 (6 bases). Germline V gives CDR1 SGHRS, CDR2 YFSETQ. There are 14 residues in the CDR3. V lost 3 bases and J 5 bases, leaving 15 bases between the germline ends. The CDR3 sequence is CASSSYREINEQYF. The CDR3 DNA reads as TGCGCCAGCAGCTCGTACAGGGAGATCAACGAGCAGTACTTC. The full variable domain, with the rest looked up from reference TRBV5-1 and TRBJ2-7, is KAGVTQTPRYLIKTRGQQVTLSCSPISGHRSVSWYQQTPGQGLQFLFEYFSETQRNKGNFPGRFSGRQFSNSRSEMNVSTLELGDSALYLCASSSYREINEQYFGPGTRLTVT.

This rearrangement joins TRBV5-1 to TRBJ2-7; no definite D call. This CDR3 is built from 12 residues. CDR1 and CDR2 (germline): SGHRS, YFSETQ. V was clipped by 3 bases and J by 3 bases, with 7 bases between them. The CDR3: CASSSNLYEQYF. The DNA of the CDR3 is TGCGCCAGCAGCTCTAACCTCTACGAGCAGTACTTC. Full variable domain (rest looked up from reference TRBV5-1 and TRBJ2-7): KAGVTQTPRYLIKTRGQQVTLSCSPISGHRSVSWYQQTPGQGLQFLFEYFSETQRNKGNFPGRFSGRQFSNSRSEMNVSTLELGDSALYLCASSSNLYEQYFGPGTRLTVT.

V is TRBV15 and J is TRBJ2-2, with a tentative D call TRBD2 (5 bases). With 0 bases removed from V and 5 bases from J, the gap between germline ends came to 13 bases. Per the germline V gene, CDR1 is LNHNV and CDR2 is YYDKDF (reference sequence). The CDR3 extends over 16 amino acids. The CDR3 bases are TGTGCCACCAGCAGAGATCCCACCACTAGGACCGGGGAGCTGTTTTTT. It codes for CATSRDPTTRTGELFF.

A note on this clone: The junction does not match germline at one end; this may be a read error. This chain links TRBV30 with TRBJ1-6; D remains unclear. Looked up from germline, CDR1 is GTSNPN and CDR2 is SVGIG (reference sequence). CDR3 length: 13 amino acids. CDR3 nucleotide sequence: TGTGCCCTCGCCCGAGACTTCAATTCAGCCCTCCACTTT. Translation gives CALARDFNSALHF.

This clone turned up a few times. V usage is TRBV3-1 (or the pseudogene TRBV3-2) and J usage is TRBJ2-3, with 9 bases that match TRBD2. This CDR3 has 16 amino acids. J lost 6 bases, V lost 1 base, and 8 bases had no gene match. Germline V gene lookup returns CDR1 LGHDT and CDR2 YNNKEL (reference sequence). The CDR3 DNA reads TGTGCCAGCAGCCAAGCCCCCGGAGCGGGGGGTGATACGCAGTATTTT. It codes for CASSQAPGAGGDTQYF.

This rearrangement joins TRBV19 to TRBJ1-5; no firm D call. Between the trimmed V and J ends, which lost 6 bases and 11 bases, there was a span of 14 bases. The germline CDR1 and CDR2 sequences are LNHDA and SQIVND (reference sequence). The CDR3 sequence is 12 residues long. DNA of the CDR3: TGTGCCAGTAGGGCCCCATCGTCGACCCAGCATTTT. This translates into CASRAPSSTQHF.

The chain uses TRBV5-1 and TRBJ2-5, with TRBD1 matching 7 bases. V shed 7 bases, J shed 2 bases, and the junction held 17 bases outside the gene matches. This CDR3 is 17 amino acids long. Germline V gene lookup returns CDR1 SGHRS and CDR2 YFSETQ. This CDR3 is CASRRDSRLSFQETQYF. CDR3 bases: TGCGCCAGCCGAAGGGACAGCCGATTAAGTTTTCAAGAGACCCAGTACTTC.